This T cell receptor (beta chain) was captured by sequencing in a study of cytomegalovirus exposure and HLA in healthy donors. In the PCR, 60 Vbeta and 13 Jbeta primers were used. Profiling relied on immunoSEQ multiplex PCR, and the TCRdb table lists in-frame clones only, not all of them. The profile shows roughly 130,000 clones, 75% to 85% of them singletons. The receptor comes from a man aged 25 to 45 in good health and CMV-seronegative. The sequencing sample was made of PBMCs.

As DNA, the CDR3 is TGCGCCAGCGGCTCACCTTGGACAGCCTCTGGAAACACCATATATTTT. As protein: CASGSPWTASGNTIYF. The rearrangement uses TRBV4-1 and TRBJ1-3, with a weak D call TRBD1 (6 bases). Germline V lookup: CDR1 MGHRA, CDR2 YSYEKL. With 8 bases removed from V and 0 bases from J, the gap between germline ends came to 17 bases. The CDR3 consists of 16 residues.